This TCR beta chain was documented in a study of OX40 agonist ivuxolimab in advanced cancers. Germline V gene data show CDR1 as SGDLS and CDR2 as YYNGEE. Deletions cut 0 bases from V and 3 bases from J, with 5 bases between. This CDR3 spans 13 amino acids. Method: immunoSEQ multiplex PCR; TCRdb's copy keeps in-frame clones and lacks some. The sample has 55,000 to 70,000 clones, approximately 83% seen once. Study-wide points: Expanded peripheral T cell antigen specificity was not determined. Certain nonresponders likewise exhibited a low normalized T-cell clonal expansion. At doses 0.1 to 3.0 mg/kg, CD4+ and CD8+ clones expanded.

Notes on this clone: No antigen is known for it.

The TCR comes from an adult with an advanced solid tumor such as melanoma, head and neck, liver or kidney cancer. The genes are TRBV9 and TRBJ2-3; no firm D call. This sample comprised CD4+ or CD8+ T cells sorted from blood, obtained in a trial of the OX40 agonist ivuxolimab. CDR3 region: CASSVERTDTQYF. The CDR3 DNA reads TGTGCCAGCAGCGTAGAGAGAACAGATACGCAGTATTTT.